The subject of this entry is one TCR beta chain. What it binds is unknown. This sample is part of a study of vaccination and CD4 T cells after COVID-19. Germline V CDR1 and CDR2: ENHRY, SYGVKD. V trimming: 3 bases; J trimming: 0 bases; junction bases outside the gene matches: 3. The CDR3 extends over 16 amino acids. Treatment described: roughly 10-day PBMC culture with coronavirus spike peptide pools or control peptides (ViraFEST assay). Samples of CD4+ T cells were obtained from the unexposed donor before the COVID-19 pandemic (2011-2018). An Oncomine TCR Beta short-read assay was used to sequence the DNA from cultured CD4+ T cells. DNA came from CD4+ T cells after culture. TCRdb analysed the PCR reads with MiXCR anew, one entry per CDR3 protein. Here the sample spans about 9,600 distinct CDR3 sequences, approximately 35% being singletons.

The TCR originated in a human donor in good health. The chain uses TRBV10-3 and TRBJ2-3, with TRBD1 matching over 10 bases. What was sequenced was CD4+ T cells from blood, cultured in vitro. CDR3 region: CAISERQGASTDTQYF. The CDR3 region has the DNA TGTGCCATCAGTGAACGACAGGGGGCCAGCACAGATACGCAGTATTTT.